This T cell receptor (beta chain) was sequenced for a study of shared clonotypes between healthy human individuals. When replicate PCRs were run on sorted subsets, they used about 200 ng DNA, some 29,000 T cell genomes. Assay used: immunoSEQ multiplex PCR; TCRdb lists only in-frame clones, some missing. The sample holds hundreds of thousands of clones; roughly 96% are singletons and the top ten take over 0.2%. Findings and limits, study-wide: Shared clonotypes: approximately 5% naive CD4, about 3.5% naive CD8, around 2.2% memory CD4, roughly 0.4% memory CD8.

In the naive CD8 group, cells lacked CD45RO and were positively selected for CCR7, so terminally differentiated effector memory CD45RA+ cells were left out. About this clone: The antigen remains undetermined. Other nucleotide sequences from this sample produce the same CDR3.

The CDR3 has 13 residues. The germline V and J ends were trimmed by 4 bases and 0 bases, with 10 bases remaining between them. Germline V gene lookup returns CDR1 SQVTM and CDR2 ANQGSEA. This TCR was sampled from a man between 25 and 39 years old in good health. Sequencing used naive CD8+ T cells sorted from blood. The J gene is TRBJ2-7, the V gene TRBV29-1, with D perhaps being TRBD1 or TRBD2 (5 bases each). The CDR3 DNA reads TGCAGCGTTGTTTCAGGGAGCTCCTACGAGCAGTACTTC. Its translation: CSVVSGSSYEQYF.